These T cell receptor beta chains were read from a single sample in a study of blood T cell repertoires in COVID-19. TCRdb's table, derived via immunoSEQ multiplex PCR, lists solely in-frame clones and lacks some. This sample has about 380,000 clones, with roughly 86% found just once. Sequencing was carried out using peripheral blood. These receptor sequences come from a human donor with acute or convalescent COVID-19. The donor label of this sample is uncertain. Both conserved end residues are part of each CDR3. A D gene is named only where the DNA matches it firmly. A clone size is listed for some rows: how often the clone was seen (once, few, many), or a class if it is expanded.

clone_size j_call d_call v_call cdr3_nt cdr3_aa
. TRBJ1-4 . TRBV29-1 TGCAGCGCCGCGATCGGGGGAACTGAAAAACTGTTTTTT CSAAIGGTEKLFF
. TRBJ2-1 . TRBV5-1 TGCGCCAGCAGCTTGGGCCCCGATAGTAGGCAGTTCTTC CASSLGPDSRQFF
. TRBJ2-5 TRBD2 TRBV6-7 TGTGCCAGCAGTTACTCGGGACTAGCGGGGGGCCGGCCGTGGGAGACCCAGTACTTC CASSYSGLAGGRPWETQYF
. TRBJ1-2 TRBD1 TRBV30 TGTGCCTGGGAACCGGACAGGAGGAACTATGGCTACACCTTC CAWEPDRRNYGYTF
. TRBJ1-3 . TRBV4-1 TGCGCCAGCAGCCAAGATGGGGCAGGGGGAAACACCATATATTTT CASSQDGAGGNTIYF
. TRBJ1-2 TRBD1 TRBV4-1 TGCGCCAGCAGCCAGGGACAGGGGGTTTTTCATGGCTACACCTTC CASSQGQGVFHGYTF
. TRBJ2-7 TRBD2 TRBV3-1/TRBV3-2 TGTGCCAGCAGCCCAGATGGCGGGAGACTCTACGAGCAGTACTTC CASSPDGGRLYEQYF
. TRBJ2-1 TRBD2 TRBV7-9 TGTGCCAGCAGCTTGGGGACTAGCGGGCGTGGTGAGCAGTTCTTC CASSLGTSGRGEQFF
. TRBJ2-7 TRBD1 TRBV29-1 TGCAGCGTTGCGAGGGGGCTGAACGAGCAGTACTTC CSVARGLNEQYF
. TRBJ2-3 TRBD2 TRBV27 TGTGCCAGCAGTTTATTCGGGGGGTTCCCGATCACAGATACGCAGTATTTT CASSLFGGFPITDTQYF
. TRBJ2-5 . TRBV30 TGTGCCTCAAGAGGGCAGGCAGGAGAGACCCAGTACTTC CASRGQAGETQYF
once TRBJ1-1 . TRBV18 TGTGCCAGCTCCTCCCAAGGGGGACCTGGGGGCACTGAAGCTTTCTTT CASSSQGGPGGTEAFF
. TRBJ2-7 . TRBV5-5 TGTGCCAGCAGCCTCGGGATCCACGAGCAGTACTTC CASSLGIHEQYF
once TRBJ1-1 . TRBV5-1 TGCGCCAGCAGCTCAGGGACACGCTTGAACACTGAAGCTTTCTTT CASSSGTRLNTEAFF
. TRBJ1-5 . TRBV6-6 TGTGCCAGCAGTGAGGGACTCGGGGGCAATCAGCCCCAGCATTTT CASSEGLGGNQPQHF
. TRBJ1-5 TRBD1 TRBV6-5 TGTGCCAGCAGGGCAGGGGGACAGCCCCAGCATTTT CASRAGGQPQHF
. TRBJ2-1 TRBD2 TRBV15 TGTGCCACCAGCATGCGACCGGGACTAGCGGGGAGCAATGAGCAGTTCTTC CATSMRPGLAGSNEQFF